This is a list of T cell receptor beta chains from one sample in a study of T cells after yellow fever vaccination. TCRdb processed the 5' RACE reads anew with MiXCR; each CDR3 protein has one entry. Of some 350,000 distinct CDR3 sequences in the sample, about 4% are singletons; the top ten hold roughly 24%. The sample here was PBMCs, taken 5 days after the yellow fever booster vaccination. These receptors were taken from a man aged 18 to 30 who received the YFV17D yellow fever vaccine. CDR3s include the opening cysteine and the closing phenylalanine or tryptophan. D genes are given only for firm matches. For some rows the clone size is stated as once, few or many, or as a class when expanded; others skip it.

clone size	V gene	J gene	D gene	CDR3 protein	CDR3 DNA
many	TRBV7-2	TRBJ1-2	-	CASSPGPWDYGYTF	TGTGCCAGCAGCCCCGGACCATGGGACTATGGCTACACCTTC
-	TRBV19	TRBJ1-1	-	CASAPALRDETEAFF	TGTGCCAGTGCCCCCGCACTCAGGGACGAAACTGAAGCTTTCTTT
few	TRBV5-1	TRBJ2-3	TRBD1	CASSQLGGGTDTQYF	TGCGCCAGCAGCCAGTTAGGGGGCGGGACAGATACGCAGTATTTT
many	TRBV7-8	TRBJ1-6	-	CASGSGIWNSPLHF	TGTGCCAGCGGGTCAGGGATCTGGAATTCACCCCTCCACTTT
few	TRBV5-1	TRBJ2-3	-	CASSLARTVTDTQYF	TGCGCCAGCAGCTTGGCGAGGACAGTCACAGATACGCAGTATTTT
-	TRBV7-8	TRBJ2-5	-	CASSTRANDLETQYF	TGTGCCAGCAGCACCCGAGCTAACGATTTAGAGACCCAGTACTTC
-	TRBV7-8	TRBJ1-2	-	CASSPEGGWADTF	TGTGCCAGCAGTCCCGAGGGAGGCTGGGCGGACACCTTC
many	TRBV2	TRBJ1-3	-	CASSAVRRDIYF	TGTGCCAGCAGTGCTGTGCGACGGGACATATATTTT
few	TRBV18	TRBJ2-7	-	CASSLRALGSDYEQYF	TGTGCCAGCTCCCTCCGGGCCCTCGGGTCAGACTACGAGCAGTACTTC
few	TRBV29-1	TRBJ1-2	-	CSAGGANGYTF	TGCAGCGCCGGCGGTGCCAATGGCTACACCTTC
few	TRBV10-3	TRBJ2-5	-	CAIRRGLNQETQYF	TGTGCCATCAGACGGGGGCTAAACCAAGAGACCCAGTACTTC
many	TRBV11-2	TRBJ2-3	-	CASSPGGLTGLATDTQYF	TGTGCCAGCAGCCCAGGGGGATTGACCGGACTAGCCACAGATACGCAGTATTTT
-	TRBV27	TRBJ2-3	-	CASSGGYSTGTQYF	TGTGCCAGCAGTGGAGGTTACTCCACCGGTACGCAGTATTTT
many	TRBV7-2	TRBJ2-1	TRBD2	CASSLIVGSGGNEQFF	TGTGCCAGCAGCTTAATCGTTGGTAGCGGGGGGAATGAGCAGTTCTTC
few	TRBV15	TRBJ1-6	-	CATSRDRTRGSPLHF	TGTGCCACCAGCAGAGATCGGACTCGCGGTTCACCCCTCCACTTT
few	TRBV20-1	TRBJ1-2	-	CSARDASNYGYTF	TGCAGTGCTAGAGACGCCAGCAACTATGGCTACACCTTC
-	TRBV6-5	TRBJ2-6	TRBD2	CASSRLAGGPGANVLTF	TGTGCCAGCAGTAGACTAGCGGGGGGGCCTGGGGCCAACGTCCTGACTTTC
-	TRBV10-3	TRBJ1-1	-	CAISERLDTFGAFF	TGTGCCATCAGTGAGAGGTTGGATACGTTCGGGGCTTTCTTT
few	TRBV28	TRBJ2-1	-	CASSPQAREQFF	TGTGCCAGCAGTCCTCAGGCGCGCGAGCAGTTCTTC
-	TRBV7-6	TRBJ1-2	-	CASSLGAGVYGYTF	TGTGCCAGCAGCTTAGGGGCTGGGGTGTATGGCTACACCTTC
many	TRBV18	TRBJ1-2	-	CASSPPQTGEAFNYGYTF	TGTGCCAGCTCACCACCGCAAACAGGAGAGGCTTTTAACTATGGCTACACCTTC
many	TRBV9	TRBJ1-2	-	CASSVVGYGYTF	TGTGCCAGCAGCGTAGTCGGCTATGGCTACACCTTC
-	TRBV20-1	TRBJ2-2	-	CSATQANTGELFF	TGCAGTGCTACGCAGGCGAACACCGGGGAGCTGTTTTTT
-	TRBV7-3	TRBJ2-1	-	CASSPTAKGPGNEQFF	TGTGCCAGCAGCCCGACGGCGAAGGGACCGGGCAATGAGCAGTTCTTC
few	TRBV20-1	TRBJ2-7	-	CSARVASSGYEQYF	TGCAGTGCTAGGGTTGCTAGCTCCGGCTACGAGCAGTACTTC
few	TRBV3-1	TRBJ1-6	-	CASSPLTGRDSPLHF	TGTGCCAGCAGCCCCTTGACAGGACGAGATTCACCCCTCCACTTT
few	TRBV18	TRBJ2-1	TRBD2	CASSPPLAGDLGEQFF	TGTGCCAGCTCACCACCGCTAGCGGGGGACCTCGGCGAGCAGTTCTTC
-	TRBV7-3	TRBJ2-3	-	CASSLGSGAGTDTQYF	TGTGCCAGCAGCTTAGGGTCAGGGGCCGGCACAGATACGCAGTATTTT
many	TRBV5-1	TRBJ2-1	-	CASSLVGLANLNSYNEQFF	TGCGCCAGCAGCTTGGTGGGCCTAGCGAATCTGAACTCCTACAATGAGCAGTTCTTC
-	TRBV18	TRBJ2-5	-	CASSPPAGSETQYF	TGTGCCAGCTCACCACCGGCAGGCTCAGAGACCCAGTACTTC